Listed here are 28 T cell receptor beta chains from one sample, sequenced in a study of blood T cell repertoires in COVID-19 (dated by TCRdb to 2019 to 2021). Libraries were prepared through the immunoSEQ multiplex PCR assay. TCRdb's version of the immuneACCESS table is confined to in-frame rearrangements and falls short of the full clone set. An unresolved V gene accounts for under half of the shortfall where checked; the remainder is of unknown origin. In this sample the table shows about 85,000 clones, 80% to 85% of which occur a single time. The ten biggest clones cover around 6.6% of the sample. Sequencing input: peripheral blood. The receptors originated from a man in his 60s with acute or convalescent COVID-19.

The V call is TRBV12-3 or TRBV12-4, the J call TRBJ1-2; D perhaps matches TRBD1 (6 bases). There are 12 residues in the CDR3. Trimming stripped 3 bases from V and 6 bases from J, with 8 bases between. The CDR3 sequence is CASSLDRNGYTF. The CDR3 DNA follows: TGTGCCAGCAGTTTGGACAGAAATGGCTACACCTTC.

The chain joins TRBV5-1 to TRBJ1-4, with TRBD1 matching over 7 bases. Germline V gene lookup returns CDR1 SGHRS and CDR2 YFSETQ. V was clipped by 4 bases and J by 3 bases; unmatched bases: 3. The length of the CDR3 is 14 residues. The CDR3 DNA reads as TGCGCCAGCAGCGGGACAGTCTCTAATGAAAAACTGTTTTTT. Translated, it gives CASSGTVSNEKLFF. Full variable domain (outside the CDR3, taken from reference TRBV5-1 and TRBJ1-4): KAGVTQTPRYLIKTRGQQVTLSCSPISGHRSVSWYQQTPGQGLQFLFEYFSETQRNKGNFPGRFSGRQFSNSRSEMNVSTLELGDSALYLCASSGTVSNEKLFFGSGTQLSVL.

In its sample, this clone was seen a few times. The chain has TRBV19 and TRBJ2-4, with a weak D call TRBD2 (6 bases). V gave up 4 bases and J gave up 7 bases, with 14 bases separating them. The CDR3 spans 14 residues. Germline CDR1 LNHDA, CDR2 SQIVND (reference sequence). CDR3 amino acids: CASSNRDWWNIQYF. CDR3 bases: TGTGCCAGTAGTAATAGGGACTGGTGGAACATTCAGTACTTC.

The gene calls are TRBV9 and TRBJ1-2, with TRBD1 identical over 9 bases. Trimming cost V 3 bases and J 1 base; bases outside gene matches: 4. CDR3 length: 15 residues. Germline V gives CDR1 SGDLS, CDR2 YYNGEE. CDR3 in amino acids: CASSATTGGNYGYTF. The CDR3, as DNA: TGTGCCAGCAGCGCAACGACAGGGGGTAACTATGGCTACACCTTC.

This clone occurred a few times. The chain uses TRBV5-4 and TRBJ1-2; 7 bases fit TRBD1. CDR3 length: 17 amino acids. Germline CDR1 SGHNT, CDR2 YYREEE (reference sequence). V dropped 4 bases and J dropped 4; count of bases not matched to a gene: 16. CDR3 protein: CASSRSLGGGTSYGYTF. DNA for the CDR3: TGTGCCAGCAGCAGGAGTTTAGGGGGCGGTACGAGCTATGGCTACACCTTC. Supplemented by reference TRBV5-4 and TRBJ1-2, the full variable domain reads ETGVTQSPTHLIKTRGQQVTLRCSSQSGHNTVSWYQQALGQGPQFIFQYYREEENGRGNFPPRFSGLQFPNYSSELNVNALELDDSALYLCASSRSLGGGTSYGYTFGSGTRLTVV.

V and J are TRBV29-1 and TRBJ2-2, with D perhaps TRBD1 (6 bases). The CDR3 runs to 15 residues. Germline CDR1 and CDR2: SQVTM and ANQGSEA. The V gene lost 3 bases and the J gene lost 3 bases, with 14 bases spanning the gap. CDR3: CSVELAGVYTGELFF. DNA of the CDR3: TGCAGCGTTGAGTTGGCAGGGGTGTACACCGGGGAGCTGTTTTTT.

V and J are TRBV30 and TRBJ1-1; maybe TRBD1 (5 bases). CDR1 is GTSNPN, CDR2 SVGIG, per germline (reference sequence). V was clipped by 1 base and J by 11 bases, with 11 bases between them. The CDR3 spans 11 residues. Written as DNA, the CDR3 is TGTGCCTGGAGTGCGGGGGGGTATGCTTTCTTT. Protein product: CAWSAGGYAFF.

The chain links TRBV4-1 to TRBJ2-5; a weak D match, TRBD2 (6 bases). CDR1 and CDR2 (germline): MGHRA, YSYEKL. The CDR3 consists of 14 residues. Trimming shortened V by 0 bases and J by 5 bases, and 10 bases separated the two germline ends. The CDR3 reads CASSQDEGGETQYF. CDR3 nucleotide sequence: TGCGCCAGCAGCCAAGATGAAGGAGGGGAGACCCAGTACTTC.

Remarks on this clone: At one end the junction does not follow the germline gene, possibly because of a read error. CDR3 sequence (DNA): TGTGCTAGCATCCCGAGCAGACTAGCGGGGCTTCCCTACGAGCAGTACTTC. Protein sequence: CASIPSRLAGLPYEQYF. The chain couples TRBV7-7 to TRBJ2-7; 11 bases align to TRBD2. CDR1 is SSHAT and CDR2 is FNYEAQ in the germline V gene (reference sequence). There are 17 residues in the CDR3.

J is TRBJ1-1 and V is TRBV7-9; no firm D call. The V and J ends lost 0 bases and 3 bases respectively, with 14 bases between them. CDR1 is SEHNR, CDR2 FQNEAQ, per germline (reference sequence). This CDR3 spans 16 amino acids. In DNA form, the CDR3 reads TGTGCCAGCAGCTTAGCGATTGGGGAGGCGGACACTGAAGCTTTCTTT. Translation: CASSLAIGEADTEAFF.

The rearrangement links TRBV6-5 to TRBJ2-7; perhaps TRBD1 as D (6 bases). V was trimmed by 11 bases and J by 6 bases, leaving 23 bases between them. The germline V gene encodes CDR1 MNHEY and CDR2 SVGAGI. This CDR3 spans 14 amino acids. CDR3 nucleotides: TGTGCCGCCTGGGGAGCAGGGGCAAGGGGCGAGCAGTACTTC. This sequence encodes CAAWGAGARGEQYF.

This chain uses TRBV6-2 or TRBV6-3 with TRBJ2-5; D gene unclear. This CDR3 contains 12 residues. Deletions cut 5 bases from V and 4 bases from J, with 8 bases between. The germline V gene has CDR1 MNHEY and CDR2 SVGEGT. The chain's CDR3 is CASSTFLETQYF. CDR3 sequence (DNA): TGTGCCAGCAGTACTTTTTTAGAGACCCAGTACTTC.

The CDR3 region has the DNA TGTGCCTGGACCCAGGGGAGCTCCTATAATTCACCCCTCCACTTT. Translating gives CAWTQGSSYNSPLHF. The V call is TRBV30, the J call TRBJ1-6, with D tentatively TRBD1 (6 bases). The CDR3 totals 15 residues. Trimming took off 4 bases at V and 0 bases at J, with 10 bases between the two ends. Germline CDR1 GTSNPN, CDR2 SVGIG (reference sequence). Looking up the rest from reference TRBV30 and TRBJ1-6 gives the full variable domain: SQTIHQWPATLVQPVGSPLSLECTVEGTSNPNLYWYRQAAGRGLQLLFYSVGIGQISSEVPQNLSASRPQDRQFILSSKKLLLSDSGFYLCAWTQGSSYNSPLHFGNGTRLTVT.

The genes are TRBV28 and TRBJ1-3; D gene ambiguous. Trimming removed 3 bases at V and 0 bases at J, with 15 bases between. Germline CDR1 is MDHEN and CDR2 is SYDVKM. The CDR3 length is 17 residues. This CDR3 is CASSFLGNQGSGNTIYF. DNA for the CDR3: TGTGCCAGCAGTTTTCTAGGCAACCAAGGCTCTGGAAACACCATATATTTT.

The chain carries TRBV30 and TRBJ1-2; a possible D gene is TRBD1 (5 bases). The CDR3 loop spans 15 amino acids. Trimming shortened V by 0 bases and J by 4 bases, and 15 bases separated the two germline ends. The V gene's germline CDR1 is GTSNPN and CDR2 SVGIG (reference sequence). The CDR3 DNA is TGTGCCTGGAGTGTACTGCGTAGGGGCCCCTATGGCTACACCTTC. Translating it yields CAWSVLRRGPYGYTF.

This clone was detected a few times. This CDR3 reads CATSDPGLAGAEETQYF. The DNA of the CDR3 is TGTGCCACCAGTGACCCTGGACTAGCGGGGGCCGAAGAGACCCAGTACTTC. V gene TRBV24-1 combines with J gene TRBJ2-5, with TRBD2 matching 13 bases. This CDR3 has 17 residues. J was trimmed by 3 bases and V by 4 bases; bases with no gene match: 7. In germline, CDR1 is KGHDR, CDR2 SFDVKD.

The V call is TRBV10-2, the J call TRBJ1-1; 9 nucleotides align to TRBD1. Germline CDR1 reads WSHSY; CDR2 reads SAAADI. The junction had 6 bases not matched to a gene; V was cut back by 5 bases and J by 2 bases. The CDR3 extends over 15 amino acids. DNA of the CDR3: TGCGCCAGCAGTTCCTACAGGGGGCTTAACACTGAAGCTTTCTTT. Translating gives CASSSYRGLNTEAFF.

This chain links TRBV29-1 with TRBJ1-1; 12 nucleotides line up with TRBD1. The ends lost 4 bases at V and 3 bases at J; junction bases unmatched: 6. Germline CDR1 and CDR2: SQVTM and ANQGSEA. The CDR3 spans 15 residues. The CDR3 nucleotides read TGCAGCGTTGTCGGGACAGGGGGCATTTACACTGAAGCTTTCTTT. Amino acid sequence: CSVVGTGGIYTEAFF.

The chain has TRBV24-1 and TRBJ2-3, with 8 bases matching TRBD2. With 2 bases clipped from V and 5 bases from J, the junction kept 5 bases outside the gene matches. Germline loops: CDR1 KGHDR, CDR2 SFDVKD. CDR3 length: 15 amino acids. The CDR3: CATSDYGGGLDTQYF. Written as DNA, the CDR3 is TGTGCCACCAGTGATTATGGCGGGGGGCTAGATACGCAGTATTTT.

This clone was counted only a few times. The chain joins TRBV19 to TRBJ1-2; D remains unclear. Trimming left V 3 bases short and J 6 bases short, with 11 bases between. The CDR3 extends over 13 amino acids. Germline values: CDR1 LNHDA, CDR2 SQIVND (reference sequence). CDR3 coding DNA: TGTGCCAGTAGTATTACGGGGAACCATGGCTACACCTTC. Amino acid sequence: CASSITGNHGYTF.

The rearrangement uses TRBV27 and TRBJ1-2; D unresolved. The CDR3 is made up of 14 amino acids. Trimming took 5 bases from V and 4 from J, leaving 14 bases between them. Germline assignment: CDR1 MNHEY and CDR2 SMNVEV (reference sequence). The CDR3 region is CASSPLFRSYGYTF. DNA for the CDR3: TGTGCCAGCAGTCCCCTGTTCAGAAGCTATGGCTACACCTTC.

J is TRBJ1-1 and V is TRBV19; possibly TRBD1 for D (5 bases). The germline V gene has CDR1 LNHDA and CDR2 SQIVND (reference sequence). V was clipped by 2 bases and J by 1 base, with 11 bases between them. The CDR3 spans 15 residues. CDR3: CASSIIGGTNTEAFF. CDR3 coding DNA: TGTGCCAGTAGTATAATCGGGGGGACGAACACTGAAGCTTTCTTT.

The CDR3 region has the DNA TGTGCCAGCAAGGGTGGGGGGAACTATGGCTACACCTTC. It yields the protein CASKGGGNYGYTF. The V gene is TRBV6-5, the J gene TRBJ1-2; TRBD1 is a possible D gene (5 bases). Trimming pared 7 bases from V and 2 bases from J, leaving 11 bases between. CDR3 size: 13 residues. CDR1 is MNHEY, CDR2 SVGAGI, per germline.

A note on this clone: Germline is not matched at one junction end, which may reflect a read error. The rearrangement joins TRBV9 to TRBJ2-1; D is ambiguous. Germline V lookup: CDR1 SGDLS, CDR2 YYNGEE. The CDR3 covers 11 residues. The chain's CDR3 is CASSDYKEQFF. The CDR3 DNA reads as TGTGCCAGCAGCGACTACAAGGAGCAGTTCTTC.

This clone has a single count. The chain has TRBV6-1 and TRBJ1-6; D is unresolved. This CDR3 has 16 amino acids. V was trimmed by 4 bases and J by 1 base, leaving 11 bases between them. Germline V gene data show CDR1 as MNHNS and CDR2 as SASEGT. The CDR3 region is CASSVDMRSYNSPLHF. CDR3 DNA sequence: TGTGCCAGCAGTGTAGATATGAGGTCCTATAATTCACCCCTCCACTTT.

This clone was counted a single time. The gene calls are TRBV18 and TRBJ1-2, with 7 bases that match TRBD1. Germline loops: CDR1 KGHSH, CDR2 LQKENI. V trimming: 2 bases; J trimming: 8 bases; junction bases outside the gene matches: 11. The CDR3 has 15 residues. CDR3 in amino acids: CASSPLRDSVEGYTF. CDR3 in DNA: TGTGCCAGCTCACCATTACGGGACAGTGTCGAGGGCTACACCTTC.

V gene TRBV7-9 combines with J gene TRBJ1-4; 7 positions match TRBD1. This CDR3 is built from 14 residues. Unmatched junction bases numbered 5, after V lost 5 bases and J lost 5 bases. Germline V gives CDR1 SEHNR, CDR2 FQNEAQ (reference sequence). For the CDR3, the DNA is TGTGCCAGCAGCCAGGGACAGCGAAATGAAAAACTGTTTTTT. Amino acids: CASSQGQRNEKLFF.

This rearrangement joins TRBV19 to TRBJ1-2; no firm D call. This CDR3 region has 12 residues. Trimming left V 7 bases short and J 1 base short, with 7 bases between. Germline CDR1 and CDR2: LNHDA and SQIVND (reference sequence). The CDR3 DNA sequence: TGTGCCAGTACATACAATAACTATGGCTACACCTTC. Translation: CASTYNNYGYTF.